A selection of T cell receptor beta chains follows, all from one sample in a study of T-cell reconstitution after alpha-beta-depleted transplantation in children. TCRdb re-called the PCR reads through MiXCR, storing one row per CDR3 protein. The sample lists about 200,000 distinct CDR3 sequences, roughly 14% seen once, with about 13% in the top ten. Source: PBMCs from the stem cell graft donor, taken from the stem cell graft. All receptors come from a human donor who donated a stem cell graft to a child with acute lymphoblastic leukemia. Each CDR3 is given with its conserved first and last residue. A D gene is named only where the DNA matches it firmly. Clone size is given for some rows only: seen once, a few or many times, or a class if the clone is expanded.

V gene: TRBV20-1
J gene: TRBJ1-2
clone size: -
CDR3 length: 15
D gene: -
CDR3 protein: CSARDRKGESYGYTF
CDR3 DNA: TGCAGTGCTAGAGATCGGAAGGGCGAGTCATATGGCTACACCTTC

V gene: TRBV27
J gene: TRBJ1-5
clone size: -
CDR3 length: 15
D gene: -
CDR3 protein: CASSSKTGPAQPQHF
CDR3 DNA: TGTGCCAGCAGTTCCAAAACAGGGCCCGCTCAGCCCCAGCATTTT

V gene: TRBV7-9
J gene: TRBJ2-3
clone size: few
CDR3 length: 13
D gene: -
CDR3 protein: CASSFKGLGTQYF
CDR3 DNA: TGTGCCAGCAGCTTCAAGGGCCTCGGGACGCAGTATTTT

V gene: TRBV7-9
J gene: TRBJ2-7
clone size: many
CDR3 length: 16
D gene: -
CDR3 protein: CASSSSLQGSYYEQYF
CDR3 DNA: TGTGCCAGCAGCTCCTCTCTACAAGGCAGCTACTACGAGCAGTACTTC

V gene: TRBV20-1
J gene: TRBJ2-1
clone size: many
CDR3 length: 11
D gene: -
CDR3 protein: CSAGSNNEQFF
CDR3 DNA: TGCAGTGCCGGAAGTAATAATGAGCAGTTCTTC

V gene: TRBV5-1
J gene: TRBJ2-3
clone size: many
CDR3 length: 16
D gene: TRBD2
CDR3 protein: CASSLQSGSSRDTQYF
CDR3 DNA: TGCGCCAGCAGCTTGCAGAGCGGGAGTTCTAGAGATACGCAGTATTTT

V gene: TRBV12-3/TRBV12-4
J gene: TRBJ2-5
clone size: many
CDR3 length: 16
D gene: -
CDR3 protein: CASRSSTERVGETQYF
CDR3 DNA: TGTGCCAGCCGCTCCTCGACGGAGCGGGTCGGAGAGACCCAGTACTTC

V gene: TRBV12-3/TRBV12-4
J gene: TRBJ2-7
clone size: many
CDR3 length: 12
D gene: -
CDR3 protein: CASSWTTHEQYF
CDR3 DNA: TGTGCCAGCAGTTGGACTACTCACGAGCAGTACTTC

V gene: TRBV20-1
J gene: TRBJ2-3
clone size: many
CDR3 length: 16
D gene: TRBD2
CDR3 protein: CSARPSGRAGGDTQYF
CDR3 DNA: TGCAGTGCTAGGCCCAGCGGGAGGGCCGGTGGAGATACGCAGTATTTT

V gene: TRBV5-1
J gene: TRBJ2-5
clone size: many
CDR3 length: 14
D gene: -
CDR3 protein: CASSLVQGQETQYF
CDR3 DNA: TGCGCCAGCAGCTTGGTTCAAGGGCAAGAGACCCAGTACTTC

V gene: TRBV6-5
J gene: TRBJ2-6
clone size: few
CDR3 length: 18
D gene: -
CDR3 protein: CASSYGKGYSSGANVLTF
CDR3 DNA: TGTGCCAGCAGTTATGGTAAGGGGTATAGCTCTGGGGCCAACGTCCTGACTTTC

V gene: TRBV7-9
J gene: TRBJ2-5
clone size: many
CDR3 length: 14
D gene: -
CDR3 protein: CASSLSPNEETQYF
CDR3 DNA: TGTGCCAGCAGCTTGTCCCCAAACGAGGAGACCCAGTACTTC

V gene: TRBV29-1
J gene: TRBJ2-5
clone size: many
CDR3 length: 14
D gene: TRBD1
CDR3 protein: CSVLDRGQQETQYF
CDR3 DNA: TGCAGCGTTTTAGACAGGGGTCAGCAAGAGACCCAGTACTTC

V gene: TRBV29-1
J gene: TRBJ2-5
clone size: many
CDR3 length: 11
D gene: -
CDR3 protein: CSVESQETQYF
CDR3 DNA: TGCAGCGTTGAATCCCAAGAGACCCAGTACTTC

V gene: TRBV6-4
J gene: TRBJ2-1
clone size: many
CDR3 length: 14
D gene: -
CDR3 protein: CASTLNGGDNEQFF
CDR3 DNA: TGTGCCAGCACACTCAACGGGGGCGACAATGAGCAGTTCTTC

V gene: TRBV5-4
J gene: TRBJ2-7
clone size: -
CDR3 length: 14
D gene: -
CDR3 protein: CASSPTPGLYEQYF
CDR3 DNA: TGTGCCAGCAGCCCTACACCGGGACTTTACGAGCAGTACTTC

V gene: TRBV27
J gene: TRBJ1-4
clone size: -
CDR3 length: 15
D gene: -
CDR3 protein: CASRPQGATNEKLFF
CDR3 DNA: TGTGCCAGCAGACCTCAGGGAGCAACTAATGAAAAACTGTTTTTT

V gene: TRBV20-1
J gene: TRBJ2-7
clone size: many
CDR3 length: 13
D gene: TRBD1
CDR3 protein: CSAKRTGNYEQYF
CDR3 DNA: TGCAGTGCTAAGAGGACAGGGAATTACGAGCAGTACTTC

V gene: TRBV7-9
J gene: TRBJ2-1
clone size: many
CDR3 length: 13
D gene: -
CDR3 protein: CASSAPGWNEQFF
CDR3 DNA: TGTGCCAGCAGCGCGCCGGGGTGGAATGAGCAGTTCTTC

V gene: TRBV3-1
J gene: TRBJ2-6
clone size: many
CDR3 length: 18
D gene: TRBD1
CDR3 protein: CASSSSDRVPPGANVLTF
CDR3 DNA: TGTGCCAGCAGTTCCTCGGACAGGGTCCCTCCTGGGGCCAACGTCCTGACTTTC